This TCR beta chain appears in the sequencing data of a study of cytomegalovirus exposure and HLA in healthy donors. Study observations and caveats: In terms of immune exposure information, only CMV serostatus was available. Analysis performed later showed TCR beta chains linked to HLA being more clonally expanded than equally common others.

The primer mix had 60 Vbeta and 13 Jbeta primers. Per the original methods: Approximately 78 million unique TCR beta chains, about 10 million of them shared, were counted by a later analysis. The protocol was immunoSEQ multiplex PCR, while the TCRdb copy is restricted to in-frame clones and leaves out a portion. V and J calls and clone size follow that table, whereas D and trimming were derived from the DNA. The sample shows about 140,000 clones, around 75% of them seen only once. The V gene's germline CDR1 is LNHDA and CDR2 SQIVND (reference sequence). V gave up 8 bases and J gave up 0 bases; unmatched junction bases: 8. The CDR3 contains 17 residues. In the case of this clone: Its antigen remains unknown.

The sample comprised PBMCs. This TCR came from a male donor in good health and CMV-seronegative. This chain connects TRBV19 to TRBJ2-6, with TRBD1 identical over 9 bases. The CDR3 sequence is CASRTGTGYSGANVLTF. The CDR3 DNA is TGTGCCAGTCGAACCGGGACAGGGTACTCTGGGGCCAACGTCCTGACTTTC.